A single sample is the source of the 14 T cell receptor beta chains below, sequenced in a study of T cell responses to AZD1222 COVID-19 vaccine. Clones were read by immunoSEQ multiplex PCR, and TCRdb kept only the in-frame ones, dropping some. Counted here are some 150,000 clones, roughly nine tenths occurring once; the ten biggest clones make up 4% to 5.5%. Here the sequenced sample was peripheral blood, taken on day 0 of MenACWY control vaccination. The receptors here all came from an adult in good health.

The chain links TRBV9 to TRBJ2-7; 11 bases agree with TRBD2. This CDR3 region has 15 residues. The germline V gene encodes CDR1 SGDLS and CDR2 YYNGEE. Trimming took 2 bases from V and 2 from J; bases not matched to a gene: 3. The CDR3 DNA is TGTGCCAGCAGCGTTTTAGCGGGGGGGGCCTACGAGCAGTACTTC. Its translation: CASSVLAGGAYEQYF.

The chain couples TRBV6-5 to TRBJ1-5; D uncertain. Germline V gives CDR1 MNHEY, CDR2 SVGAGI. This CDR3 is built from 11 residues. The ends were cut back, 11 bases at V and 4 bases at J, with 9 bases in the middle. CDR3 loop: CAGKLNQPQHF. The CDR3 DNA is TGTGCCGGGAAGCTGAATCAGCCCCAGCATTTT.

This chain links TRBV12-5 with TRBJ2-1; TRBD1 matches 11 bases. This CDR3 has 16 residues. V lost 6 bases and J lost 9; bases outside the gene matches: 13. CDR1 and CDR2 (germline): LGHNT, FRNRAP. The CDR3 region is CASGESGTGGTGEQFF. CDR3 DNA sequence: TGTGCTAGTGGCGAATCCGGGACAGGGGGTACGGGTGAGCAGTTCTTC.

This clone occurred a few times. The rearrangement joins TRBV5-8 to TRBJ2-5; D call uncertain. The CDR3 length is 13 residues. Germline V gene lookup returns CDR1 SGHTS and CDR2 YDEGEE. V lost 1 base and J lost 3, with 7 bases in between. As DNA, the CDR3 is TGTGCCAGCAGCTTGCGGCTAAAAGAGACCCAGTACTTC. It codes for CASSLRLKETQYF.

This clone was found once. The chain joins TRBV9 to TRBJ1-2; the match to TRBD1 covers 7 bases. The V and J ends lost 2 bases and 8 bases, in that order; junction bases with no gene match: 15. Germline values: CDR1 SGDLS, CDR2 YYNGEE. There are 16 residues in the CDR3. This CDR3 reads CASSVGGDRVPRGYTF. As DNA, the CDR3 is TGTGCCAGCAGCGTGGGGGGGGACAGAGTCCCTAGAGGCTACACCTTC.

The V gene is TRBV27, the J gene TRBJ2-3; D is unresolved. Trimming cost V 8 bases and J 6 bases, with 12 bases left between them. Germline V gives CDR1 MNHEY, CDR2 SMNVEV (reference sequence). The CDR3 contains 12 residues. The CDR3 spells CASRKRADTQYF. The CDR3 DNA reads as TGTGCCAGCCGCAAAAGAGCGGATACGCAGTATTTT.

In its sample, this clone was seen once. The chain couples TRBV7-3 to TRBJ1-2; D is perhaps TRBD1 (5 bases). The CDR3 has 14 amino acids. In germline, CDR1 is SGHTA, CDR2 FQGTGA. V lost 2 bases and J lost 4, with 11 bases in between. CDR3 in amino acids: CASSLLRTSYGYTF. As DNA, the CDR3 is TGTGCCAGCAGCTTATTACGGACAAGCTATGGCTACACCTTC. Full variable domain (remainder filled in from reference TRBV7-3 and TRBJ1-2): GAGVSQTPSNKVTEKGKYVELRCDPISGHTALYWYRQSLGQGPEFLIYFQGTGAADDSGLPNDRFFAVRPEGSVSTLKIQRTERGDSAVYLCASSLLRTSYGYTFGSGTRLTVV.

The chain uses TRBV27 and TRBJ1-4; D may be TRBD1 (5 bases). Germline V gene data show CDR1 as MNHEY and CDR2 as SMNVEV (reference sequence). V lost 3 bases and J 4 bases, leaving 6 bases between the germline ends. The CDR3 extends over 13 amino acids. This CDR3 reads CASSLRGNEKLFF. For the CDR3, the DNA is TGTGCCAGCAGTTTGAGGGGTAATGAAAAACTGTTTTTT.

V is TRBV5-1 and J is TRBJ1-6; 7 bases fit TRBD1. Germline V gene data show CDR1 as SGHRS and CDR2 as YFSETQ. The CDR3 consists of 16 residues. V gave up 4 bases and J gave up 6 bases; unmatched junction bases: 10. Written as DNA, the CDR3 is TGCGCCAGCAGCCCCCCGACCGGACAGGCTAATTCACCCCTCCACTTT. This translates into CASSPPTGQANSPLHF.

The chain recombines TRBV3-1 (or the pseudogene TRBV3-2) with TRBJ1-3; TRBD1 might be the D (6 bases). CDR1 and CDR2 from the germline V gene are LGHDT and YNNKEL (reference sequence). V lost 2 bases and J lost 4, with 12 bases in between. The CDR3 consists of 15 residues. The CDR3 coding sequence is TGTGCCAGCAGCCAATATGGGGGCCTCGGAAACACCATATATTTT. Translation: CASSQYGGLGNTIYF.

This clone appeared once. The CDR3 reads CASSLALGAPYNSPLHF. As DNA, the CDR3 is TGTGCCAGCAGCTTAGCTCTGGGGGCCCCCTATAATTCACCCCTCCACTTT. The genes are TRBV7-9 and TRBJ1-6, with a weak D call TRBD1 (6 bases). Per the germline V gene, CDR1 is SEHNR and CDR2 is FQNEAQ (reference sequence). The CDR3 consists of 17 residues. Deletions cut 0 bases from V and 2 bases from J, with 11 bases between.

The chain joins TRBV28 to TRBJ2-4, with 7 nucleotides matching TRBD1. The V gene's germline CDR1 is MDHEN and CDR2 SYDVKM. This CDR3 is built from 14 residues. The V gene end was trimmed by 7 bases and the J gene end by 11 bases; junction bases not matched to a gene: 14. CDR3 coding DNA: TGTGCCAGCACCCAAAAAACCGGGACAGCCTTTCAGTACTTC. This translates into CASTQKTGTAFQYF.

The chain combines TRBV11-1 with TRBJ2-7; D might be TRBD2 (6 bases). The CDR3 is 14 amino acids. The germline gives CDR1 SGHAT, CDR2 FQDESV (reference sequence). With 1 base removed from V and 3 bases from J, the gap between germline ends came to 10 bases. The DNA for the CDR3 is TGTGCCAGCAGCTTAGGGGAGGTCGACTACGAGCAGTACTTC. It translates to CASSLGEVDYEQYF.

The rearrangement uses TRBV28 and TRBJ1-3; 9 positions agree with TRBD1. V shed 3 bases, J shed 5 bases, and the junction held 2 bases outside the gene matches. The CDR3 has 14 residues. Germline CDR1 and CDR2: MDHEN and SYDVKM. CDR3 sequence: CASSLDRGRNTIYF. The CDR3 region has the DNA TGTGCCAGCAGTTTGGACAGGGGTAGAAACACCATATATTTT.